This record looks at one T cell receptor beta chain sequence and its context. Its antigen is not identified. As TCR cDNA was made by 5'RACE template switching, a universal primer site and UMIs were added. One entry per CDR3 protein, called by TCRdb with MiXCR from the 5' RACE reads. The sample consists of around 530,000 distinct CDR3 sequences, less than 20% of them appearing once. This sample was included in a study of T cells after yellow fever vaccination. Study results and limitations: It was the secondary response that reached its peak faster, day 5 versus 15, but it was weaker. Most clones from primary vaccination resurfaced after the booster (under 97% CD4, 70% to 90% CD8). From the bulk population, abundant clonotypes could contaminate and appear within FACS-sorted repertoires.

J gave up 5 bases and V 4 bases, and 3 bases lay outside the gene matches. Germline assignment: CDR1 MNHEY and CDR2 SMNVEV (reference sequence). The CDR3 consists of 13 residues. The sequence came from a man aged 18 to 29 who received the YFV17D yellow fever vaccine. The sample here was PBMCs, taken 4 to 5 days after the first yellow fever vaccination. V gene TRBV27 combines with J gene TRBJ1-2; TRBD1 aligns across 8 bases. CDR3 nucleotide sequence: TGTGCCAGCAGTTCAGGGGGCCCTTATGGCTACACCTTC. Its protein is CASSSGGPYGYTF.